The clone carrying this T cell receptor (beta chain) has just one count. This sample was included in a study of OX40 agonist ivuxolimab in advanced cancers. The overall study: Ivuxolimab doses were 0.01, 0.1, 0.3, 1.5, 3 or 10 mg/kg every 2 weeks.

Data came from immunoSEQ multiplex PCR; TCRdb stores just in-frame clones and leaves some out. In the table there are tens of thousands of clones, around nine tenths of which are singletons. The receptor was isolated from an adult with an advanced solid tumor such as melanoma, head and neck, liver or kidney cancer. Specimen: CD4+ or CD8+ T cells sorted from blood, collected in a trial of the OX40 agonist ivuxolimab.

The CDR3 DNA reads as TGTGCCAGCGGTGGCGGGGCCCGAACGGAGCAGTACTTC. Its protein product is CASGGGARTEQYF. This rearrangement joins TRBV27 to TRBJ2-7; a possible D gene is TRBD2 (6 bases). Germline V lookup: CDR1 MNHEY, CDR2 SMNVEV (reference sequence). V lost 8 bases and J 7 bases, leaving 18 bases between the germline ends. This CDR3 region has 13 residues.